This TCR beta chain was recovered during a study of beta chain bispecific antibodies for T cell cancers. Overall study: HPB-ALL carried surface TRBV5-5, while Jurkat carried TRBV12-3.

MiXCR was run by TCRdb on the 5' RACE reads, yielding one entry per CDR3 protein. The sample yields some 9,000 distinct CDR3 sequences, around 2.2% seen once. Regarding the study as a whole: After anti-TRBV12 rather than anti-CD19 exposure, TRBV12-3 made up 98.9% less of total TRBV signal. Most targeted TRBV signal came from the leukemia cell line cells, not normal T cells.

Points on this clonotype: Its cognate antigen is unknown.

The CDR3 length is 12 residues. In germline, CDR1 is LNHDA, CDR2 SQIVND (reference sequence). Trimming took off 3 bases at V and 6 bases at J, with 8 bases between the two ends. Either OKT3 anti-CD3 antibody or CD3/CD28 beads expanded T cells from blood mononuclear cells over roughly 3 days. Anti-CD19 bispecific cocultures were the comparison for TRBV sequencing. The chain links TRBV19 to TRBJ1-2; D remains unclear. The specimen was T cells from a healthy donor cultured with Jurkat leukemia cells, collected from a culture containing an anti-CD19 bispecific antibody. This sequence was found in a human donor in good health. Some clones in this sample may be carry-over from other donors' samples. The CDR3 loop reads CASSIGQNGYTF. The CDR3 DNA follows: TGTGCCAGTAGTATTGGTCAGAATGGCTACACCTTC.